The TCR beta chain under discussion was sequenced for a study of CD8 T cells in Susac syndrome. Sequencing targeted TCR beta in blood CD8+ and CD4+ T cells. While serving as controls, healthy donors were matched for age and sex. This CDR3 is built from 13 residues. Trimming left V 6 bases short and J 7 bases short, with 11 bases between. Germline V gene data show CDR1 as SGDLS and CDR2 as YYNGEE. cDNA came from about 0.5 to 1 ug RNA primed by random hexamers. TCR beta CDR3 was amplified by immunoSEQ multiplex PCR. This amplification extended across 54 Vbeta and 13 Jbeta segments. Via MiXCR, TCRdb re-called the immunoSEQ multiplex PCR reads, giving one row per CDR3 protein. Of approximately 90,000 distinct CDR3 sequences listed, 80% to 95% are singletons.

The source of this sequence is a human donor in good health. V usage is TRBV9 and J usage is TRBJ1-6; possibly TRBD1 for D (5 bases). The sample consisted of CD8+ T cells from PBMCs. The CDR3 spells CASTGGGNSPLHF. The CDR3 nucleotides read TGTGCCAGCACCGGGGGGGGGAATTCACCCCTCCACTTT.